Following are 19 T cell receptor beta chains from one sample sequenced in a study of STAT5B mutations in CD4+ large granular lymphocyte leukemia. Only in-frame clones appear in the TCRdb table, and some are missing; sequencing was by immunoSEQ multiplex PCR. The sample holds about 48,000 clones; around 70% are singletons and the top ten take less than 2%. Input material: CD4+ T cells from blood buffy coats. The source of these receptors is a human donor in good health.

The chain is built from TRBV9 and TRBJ2-4, with 9 bases lining up with TRBD2. CDR3 length: 15 residues. Germline V lookup: CDR1 SGDLS, CDR2 YYNGEE. The junction had 5 bases not matched to a gene; V was cut back by 0 bases and J by 7 bases. The DNA for the CDR3 is TGTGCCAGCAGCGTAGGGGGTAGCGGGGGTAACATTCAGTACTTC. Translating gives CASSVGGSGGNIQYF.

In this sample, this clone turned up a few times. Here the CDR3 DNA reads TGTGCCAGCTCACCTCGGGGGGCTGGGGAAAAACTGTTTTTT. Its protein product is CASSPRGAGEKLFF. The chain employs TRBV18 and TRBJ1-4; D is possibly TRBD1 (6 bases). CDR3 length: 14 amino acids. V gave up 3 bases and J gave up 8 bases, with 13 bases separating them. Germline V gives CDR1 KGHSH, CDR2 LQKENI.

The rearrangement joins TRBV19 to TRBJ2-7; D is possibly TRBD1 (6 bases). The length of the CDR3 is 14 residues. Germline loops: CDR1 LNHDA, CDR2 SQIVND (reference sequence). Trimming removed 9 bases from V and 2 bases from J, with 17 bases in between. CDR3 coding DNA: TGTGCCAGCCGTCCAACAGGGAATGCCTACGAGCAGTACTTC. Translated, it gives CASRPTGNAYEQYF.

This chain uses TRBV7-6 with TRBJ2-7; 9 bases are a match to TRBD2. V gave up 5 bases and J gave up 0 bases; unmatched junction bases: 11. CDR3 size: 17 residues. CDR1 is SGHVS and CDR2 is FNYEAQ in the germline V gene. The chain's CDR3 is CASSPHPPSGDSYEQYF. The CDR3 coding sequence is TGTGCCAGCAGCCCACACCCCCCTAGCGGGGACTCCTACGAGCAGTACTTC.

This chain links TRBV5-1 with TRBJ1-1, with TRBD1 as a possible D gene (5 bases). Deletions cut 0 bases from V and 4 bases from J, with 10 bases between. Germline CDR1 SGHRS, CDR2 YFSETQ. The CDR3 loop spans 14 amino acids. This CDR3 reads CASSLVGRATEAFF. The CDR3 DNA is TGCGCCAGCAGCTTGGTGGGCAGGGCCACTGAAGCTTTCTTT.

The chain has TRBV30 and TRBJ2-7, with D possibly TRBD2 on 5 matching bases. This CDR3 comprises 12 residues. In germline, CDR1 is GTSNPN, CDR2 SVGIG (reference sequence). V dropped 5 bases and J dropped 6 bases, with 14 bases sitting between them. As DNA, the CDR3 is TGTGCCTGGTCCCGGAAGGCGGGCGAGCAGTACTTC. Amino acids: CAWSRKAGEQYF.

The V and J genes are TRBV11-2 and TRBJ2-3; D unresolved. The CDR3 loop spans 13 amino acids. Trimming pared 5 bases from V and 6 bases from J, leaving 12 bases between. CDR1 is SGHAT, CDR2 FQNNGV, per germline. The CDR3 spells CASSPTRRDTQYF. CDR3 DNA sequence: TGTGCCAGCAGCCCTACGAGGCGGGATACGCAGTATTTT.

This clone was seen only a few times. The gene calls are TRBV28 and TRBJ1-5; the D is unclear. V gave up 1 base and J gave up 6 bases, with 4 bases separating them. This CDR3 has 12 residues. Per germline, CDR1 MDHEN and CDR2 SYDVKM. The CDR3 coding sequence is TGTGCCAGCAGTTTATCCGCTCAGCCCCAGCATTTT. This translates into CASSLSAQPQHF.

The gene calls are TRBV7-6 and TRBJ1-4; D is uncertain. This CDR3 comprises 15 residues. V shed 8 bases and J shed 0 bases, with 13 bases lying between them. Looked up from germline, CDR1 is SGHVS and CDR2 is FNYEAQ. The CDR3 here is CASSPTAATNEKLFF. Here the CDR3 DNA reads TGTGCCAGCTCCCCCACTGCCGCAACTAATGAAAAACTGTTTTTT.

The genes are TRBV5-6 and TRBJ2-7; D may be TRBD2 (5 bases). Trimming cost V 3 bases and J 2 bases, with 12 bases left between them. Germline V lookup: CDR1 SGHDT, CDR2 YYEEEE. There are 14 residues in the CDR3. The CDR3 DNA follows: TGTGCCAGCAGCTCGGTACGGGGTACCTACGAGCAGTACTTC. Protein product: CASSSVRGTYEQYF.

The J gene is TRBJ2-3, the V gene TRBV7-2, with unresolved D. The germline V and J ends were trimmed by 4 bases and 0 bases, with 11 bases remaining between them. CDR1 and CDR2 from the germline V gene are SGHTA and FQGNSA. This CDR3 is 15 amino acids long. The CDR3 bases are TGTGCCAGCAGCTGGCGGATCTCTAGCACAGATACGCAGTATTTT. It is translated as CASSWRISSTDTQYF.

The genes are TRBV5-1 and TRBJ1-5; tentatively, D is TRBD1 (6 bases). The germline CDR1 and CDR2 sequences are SGHRS and YFSETQ. V shed 4 bases and J shed 1 base, with 12 bases lying between them. The CDR3 sequence is 15 residues long. The CDR3 sequence: CASSPLGGSNQPQHF. The CDR3 DNA is TGCGCCAGCAGCCCCCTGGGGGGCAGCAATCAGCCCCAGCATTTT.

The chain joins TRBV5-6 to TRBJ2-5; tentatively, D is TRBD1 (6 bases). CDR3 length: 15 residues. V was shortened by 3 bases and J by 5 bases, with 17 bases between the two germline ends. Germline-derived CDR1 and CDR2 are SGHDT and YYEEEE. The CDR3 loop is CASSSQGLAGETQYF. The CDR3, as DNA: TGTGCCAGCAGCTCCCAGGGGTTAGCTGGGGAGACCCAGTACTTC.

The chain recombines TRBV6-6 with TRBJ2-5; 10 nucleotides match TRBD2. There are 15 residues in the CDR3. Germline V gene lookup returns CDR1 MNHNY and CDR2 SVGAGI (reference sequence). After removal of 6 bases from V and 4 bases from J, the junction contained 8 bases not matched to a gene. CDR3 region: CASSGGLAGVETQYF. CDR3 sequence (DNA): TGTGCCAGCAGCGGTGGGCTAGCGGGGGTAGAGACCCAGTACTTC.

The rearrangement links TRBV19 to TRBJ2-7, with 10 positions matching TRBD1. Germline V lookup: CDR1 LNHDA, CDR2 SQIVND (reference sequence). The CDR3 is made up of 18 amino acids. The V segment lost 1 base and the J segment 2 bases; nucleotides outside the gene matches: 11. DNA for the CDR3: TGTGCCAGTAGTATAGGTTCGTGGGGGACAGGGGAACCCTACGAGCAGTACTTC. It codes for CASSIGSWGTGEPYEQYF.

This chain joins TRBV5-1 and TRBJ2-5, with 14 bases identical to TRBD2. CDR3 size: 16 residues. The germline V gene encodes CDR1 SGHRS and CDR2 YFSETQ. V lost 4 bases and J lost 5; bases outside the gene matches: 7. In nucleotides, the CDR3 is TGCGCCAGCAGCAAGGGACTAGCGGGGGCTCCGGAGACCCAGTACTTC. Translated, it gives CASSKGLAGAPETQYF. The entire variable domain, with the rest obtained from reference TRBV5-1 and TRBJ2-5, is as follows: KAGVTQTPRYLIKTRGQQVTLSCSPISGHRSVSWYQQTPGQGLQFLFEYFSETQRNKGNFPGRFSGRQFSNSRSEMNVSTLELGDSALYLCASSKGLAGAPETQYFGPGTRLLVL.

The rearrangement uses TRBV12-2 and TRBJ1-1; TRBD1, as called in the table, went unchecked against the DNA. TRBV12-2 is tagged as a pseudogene. The CDR3 is 15 amino acids. The CDR3 DNA reads TGTGCAAGTCGCTCAACAGACAGGGTAAGTACTGAAGCTTTCTTT. Translating gives CASRSTDRVSTEAFF.

This clone was counted a few times. For the CDR3, the DNA is TGTGCCAGTACCACAGAGAGCTCCTACAATGAGCAGTTCTTC. It codes for CASTTESSYNEQFF. The chain couples TRBV19 to TRBJ2-1; D not resolved. This CDR3 has 14 residues. V shed 7 bases and J shed 0 bases, with 10 bases lying between them. Germline CDR1 LNHDA, CDR2 SQIVND (reference sequence).

V usage is TRBV2 and J usage is TRBJ2-7; no firm D call. The CDR3 has 11 residues. Looked up from germline, CDR1 is SNHLY and CDR2 is FYNNEI. V dropped 5 bases and J dropped 7 bases, with 9 bases sitting between them. The CDR3 region has the DNA TGTGCCAGCAGTAATGATGGGGAGCAGTACTTC. Translating it yields CASSNDGEQYF.